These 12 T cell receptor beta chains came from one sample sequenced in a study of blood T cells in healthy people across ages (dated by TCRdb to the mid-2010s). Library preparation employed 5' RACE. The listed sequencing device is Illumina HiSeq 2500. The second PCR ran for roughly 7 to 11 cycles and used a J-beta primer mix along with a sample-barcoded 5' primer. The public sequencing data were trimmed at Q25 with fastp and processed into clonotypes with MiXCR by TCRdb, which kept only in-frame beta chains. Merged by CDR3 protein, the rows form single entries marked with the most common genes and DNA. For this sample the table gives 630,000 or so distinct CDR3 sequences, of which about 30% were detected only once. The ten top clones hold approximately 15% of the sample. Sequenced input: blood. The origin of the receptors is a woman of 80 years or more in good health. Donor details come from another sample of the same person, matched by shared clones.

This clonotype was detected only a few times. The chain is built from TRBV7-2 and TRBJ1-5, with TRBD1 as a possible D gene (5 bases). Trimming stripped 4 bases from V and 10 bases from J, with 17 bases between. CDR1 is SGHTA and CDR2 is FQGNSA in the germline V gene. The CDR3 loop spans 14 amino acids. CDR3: CASSSQGVTAPQHF. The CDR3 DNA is TGTGCCAGCAGCTCCCAGGGAGTTACGGCACCCCAGCATTTT. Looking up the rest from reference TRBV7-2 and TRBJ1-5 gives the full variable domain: GAGVSQSPSNKVTEKGKDVELRCDPISGHTALYWYRQSLGQGLEFLIYFQGNSAPDKSGLPSDRFSAERTGGSVSTLTIQRTQQEDSAVYLCASSSQGVTAPQHFGDGTRLSIL.

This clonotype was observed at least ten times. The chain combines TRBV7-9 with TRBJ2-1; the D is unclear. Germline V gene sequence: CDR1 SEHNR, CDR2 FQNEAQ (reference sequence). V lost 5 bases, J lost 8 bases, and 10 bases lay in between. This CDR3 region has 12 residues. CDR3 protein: CASSRGPDEQFF. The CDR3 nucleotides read TGTGCCAGCAGCCGAGGTCCCGATGAGCAGTTCTTC. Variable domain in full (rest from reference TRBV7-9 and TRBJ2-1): DTGVSQNPRHKITKRGQNVTFRCDPISEHNRLYWYRQTLGQGPEFLTYFQNEAQLEKSRLLSDRFSAERPKGSFSTLEIQRTEQGDSAMYLCASSRGPDEQFFGPGTRLTVL.

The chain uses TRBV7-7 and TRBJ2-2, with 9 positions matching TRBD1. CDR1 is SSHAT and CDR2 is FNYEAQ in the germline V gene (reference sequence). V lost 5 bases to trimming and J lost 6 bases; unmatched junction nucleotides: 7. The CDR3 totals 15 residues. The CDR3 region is CASSPSQGASGELFF. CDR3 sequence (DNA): TGTGCCAGCAGCCCGTCACAGGGGGCCTCCGGGGAGCTGTTTTTT.

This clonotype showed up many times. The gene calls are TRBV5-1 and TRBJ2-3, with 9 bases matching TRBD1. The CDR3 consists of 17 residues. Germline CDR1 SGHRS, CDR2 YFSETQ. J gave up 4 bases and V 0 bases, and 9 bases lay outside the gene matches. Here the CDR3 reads CASSLAMRGQGADTQYF. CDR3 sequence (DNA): TGCGCCAGCAGCTTGGCCATGAGGGGACAGGGCGCAGATACGCAGTATTTT.

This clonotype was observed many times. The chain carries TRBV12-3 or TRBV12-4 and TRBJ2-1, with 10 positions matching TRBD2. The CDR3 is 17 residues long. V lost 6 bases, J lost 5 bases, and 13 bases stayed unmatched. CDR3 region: CASSPGHSGGPDNEQFF. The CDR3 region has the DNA TGTGCCAGCAGCCCGGGCCATAGCGGGGGGCCGGACAATGAGCAGTTCTTC.

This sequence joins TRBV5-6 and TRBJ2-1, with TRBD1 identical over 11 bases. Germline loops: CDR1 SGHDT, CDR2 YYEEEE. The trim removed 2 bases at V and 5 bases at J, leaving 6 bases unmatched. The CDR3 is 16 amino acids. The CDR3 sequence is CASSFRGGQGDNEQFF. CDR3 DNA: TGTGCCAGCAGCTTTCGCGGGGGACAGGGGGACAATGAGCAGTTCTTC.

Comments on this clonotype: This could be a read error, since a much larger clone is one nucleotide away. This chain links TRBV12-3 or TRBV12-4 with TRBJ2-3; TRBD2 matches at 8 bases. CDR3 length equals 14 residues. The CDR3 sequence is CASSPGGGADAQYF. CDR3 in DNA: TGTGCCAGCAGCCCGGGGGGGGGCGCAGATGCGCAGTATTTT.

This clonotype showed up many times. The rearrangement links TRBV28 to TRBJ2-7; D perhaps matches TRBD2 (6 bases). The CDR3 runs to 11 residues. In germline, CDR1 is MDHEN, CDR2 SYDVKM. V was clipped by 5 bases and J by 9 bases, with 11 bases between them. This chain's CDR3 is CASSTGTRQYF. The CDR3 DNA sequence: TGTGCCAGCAGTACCGGGACTCGGCAGTACTTC.

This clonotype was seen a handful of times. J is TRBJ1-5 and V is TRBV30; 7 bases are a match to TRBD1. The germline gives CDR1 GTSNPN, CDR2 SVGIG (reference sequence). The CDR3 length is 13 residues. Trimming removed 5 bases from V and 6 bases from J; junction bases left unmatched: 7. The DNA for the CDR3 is TGTGCCTGGGGAGTGACAGGGACTCAGCCCCAGCATTTT. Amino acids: CAWGVTGTQPQHF. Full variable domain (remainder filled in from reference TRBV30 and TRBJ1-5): SQTIHQWPATLVQPVGSPLSLECTVEGTSNPNLYWYRQAAGRGLQLLFYSVGIGQISSEVPQNLSASRPQDRQFILSSKKLLLSDSGFYLCAWGVTGTQPQHFGDGTRLSIL.

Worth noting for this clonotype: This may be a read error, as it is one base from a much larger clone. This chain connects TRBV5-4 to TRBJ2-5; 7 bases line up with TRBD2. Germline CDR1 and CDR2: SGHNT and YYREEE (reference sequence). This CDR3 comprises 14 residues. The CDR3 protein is CASSLERGGETQHF. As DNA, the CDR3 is TGTGCCAGCAGCTTGGAGCGGGGCGGGGAGACCCAGCACTTC.

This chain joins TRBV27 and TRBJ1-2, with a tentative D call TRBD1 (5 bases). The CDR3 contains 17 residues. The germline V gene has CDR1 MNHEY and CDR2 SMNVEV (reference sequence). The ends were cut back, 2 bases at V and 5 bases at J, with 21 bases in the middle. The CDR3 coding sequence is TGTGCCAGCAGTTTAGATGGGGCAGGAGGGGAAAGGTATGGCTACACCTTC. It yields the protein CASSLDGAGGERYGYTF.

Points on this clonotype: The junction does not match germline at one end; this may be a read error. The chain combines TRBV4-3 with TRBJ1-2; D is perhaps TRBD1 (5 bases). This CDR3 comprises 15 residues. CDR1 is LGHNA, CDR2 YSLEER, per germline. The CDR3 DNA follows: TGCGCCAACAGCCAGGACGACCAGGGATTCTATGGCTACACCTTC. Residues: CANSQDDQGFYGYTF.